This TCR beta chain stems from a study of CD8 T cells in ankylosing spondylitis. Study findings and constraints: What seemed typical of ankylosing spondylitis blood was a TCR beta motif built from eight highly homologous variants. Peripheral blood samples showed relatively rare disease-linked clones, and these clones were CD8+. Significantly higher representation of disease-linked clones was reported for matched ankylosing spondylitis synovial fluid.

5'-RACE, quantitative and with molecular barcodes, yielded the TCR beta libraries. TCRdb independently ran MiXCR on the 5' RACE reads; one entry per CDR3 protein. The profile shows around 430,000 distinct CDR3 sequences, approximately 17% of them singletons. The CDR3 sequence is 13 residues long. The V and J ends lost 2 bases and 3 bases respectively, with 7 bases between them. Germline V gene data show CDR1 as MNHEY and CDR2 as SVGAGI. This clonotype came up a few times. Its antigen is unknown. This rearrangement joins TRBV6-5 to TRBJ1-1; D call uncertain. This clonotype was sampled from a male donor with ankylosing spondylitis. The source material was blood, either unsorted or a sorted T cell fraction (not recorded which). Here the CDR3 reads CASSYDAYTEAFF. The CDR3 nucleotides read TGTGCCAGCAGTTACGATGCCTACACTGAAGCTTTCTTT.